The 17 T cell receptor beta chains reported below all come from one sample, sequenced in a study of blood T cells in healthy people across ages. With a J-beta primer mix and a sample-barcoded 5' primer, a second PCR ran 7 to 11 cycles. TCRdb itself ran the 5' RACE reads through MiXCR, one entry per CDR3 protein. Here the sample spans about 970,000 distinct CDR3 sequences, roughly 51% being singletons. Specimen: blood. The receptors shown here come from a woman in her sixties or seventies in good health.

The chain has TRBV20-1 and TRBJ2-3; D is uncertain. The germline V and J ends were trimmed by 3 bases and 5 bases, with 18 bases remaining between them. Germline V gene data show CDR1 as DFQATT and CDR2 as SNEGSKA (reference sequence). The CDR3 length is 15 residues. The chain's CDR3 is CSASTDRVSRDTQYF. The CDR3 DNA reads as TGCAGTGCTAGCACGGACCGCGTATCGCGAGATACGCAGTATTTT.

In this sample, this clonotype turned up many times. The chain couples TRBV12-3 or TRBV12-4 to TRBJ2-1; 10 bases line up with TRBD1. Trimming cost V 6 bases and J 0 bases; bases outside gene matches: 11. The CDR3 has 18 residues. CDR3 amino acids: CASRKGQGRVSSYNEQFF. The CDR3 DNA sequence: TGTGCCAGCAGAAAGGGACAGGGGCGCGTCAGCTCCTACAATGAGCAGTTCTTC.

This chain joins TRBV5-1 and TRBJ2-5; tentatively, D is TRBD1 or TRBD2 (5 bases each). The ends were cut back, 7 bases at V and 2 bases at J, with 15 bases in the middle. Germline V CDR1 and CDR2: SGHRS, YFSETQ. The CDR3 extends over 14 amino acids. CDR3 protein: CASWIGTPQETQYF. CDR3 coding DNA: TGCGCCAGCTGGATAGGGACCCCACAAGAGACCCAGTACTTC.

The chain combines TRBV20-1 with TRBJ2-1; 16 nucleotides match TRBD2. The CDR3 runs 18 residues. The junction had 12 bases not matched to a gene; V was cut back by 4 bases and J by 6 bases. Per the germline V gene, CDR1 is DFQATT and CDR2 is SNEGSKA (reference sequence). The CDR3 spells CSANLPGLAGGPPNEQFF. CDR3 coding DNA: TGCAGTGCTAACCTCCCGGGACTAGCGGGAGGGCCCCCCAATGAGCAGTTCTTC.

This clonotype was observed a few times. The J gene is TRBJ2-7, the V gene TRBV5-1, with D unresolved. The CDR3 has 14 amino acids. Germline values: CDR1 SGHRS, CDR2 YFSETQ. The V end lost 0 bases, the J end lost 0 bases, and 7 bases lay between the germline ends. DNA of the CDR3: TGCGCCAGCAGCTTGGTTTCTCCCTCCTACGAGCAGTACTTC. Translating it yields CASSLVSPSYEQYF.

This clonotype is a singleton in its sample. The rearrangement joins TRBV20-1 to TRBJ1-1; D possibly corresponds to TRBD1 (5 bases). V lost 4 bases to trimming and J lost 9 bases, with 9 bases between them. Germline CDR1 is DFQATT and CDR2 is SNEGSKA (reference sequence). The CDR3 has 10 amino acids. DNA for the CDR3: TGCAGTGCTAAGGGGTCAAAAGCTTTCTTT. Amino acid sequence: CSAKGSKAFF.

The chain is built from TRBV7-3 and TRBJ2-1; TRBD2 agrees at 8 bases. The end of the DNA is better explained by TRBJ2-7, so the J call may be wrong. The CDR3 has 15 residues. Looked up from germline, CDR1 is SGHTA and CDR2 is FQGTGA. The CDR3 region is CASSLAGRTYSEQYF. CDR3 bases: TGTGCCAGCAGCCTAGCGGGTCGAACCTACAGTGAGCAGTACTTC.

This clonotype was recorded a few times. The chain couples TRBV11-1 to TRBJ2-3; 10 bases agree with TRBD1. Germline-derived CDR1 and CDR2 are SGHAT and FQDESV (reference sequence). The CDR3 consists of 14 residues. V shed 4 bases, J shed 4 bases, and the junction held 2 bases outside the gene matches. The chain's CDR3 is CASSWTGGSDTQYF. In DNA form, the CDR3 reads TGTGCCAGCAGCTGGACAGGGGGGTCAGATACGCAGTATTTT.

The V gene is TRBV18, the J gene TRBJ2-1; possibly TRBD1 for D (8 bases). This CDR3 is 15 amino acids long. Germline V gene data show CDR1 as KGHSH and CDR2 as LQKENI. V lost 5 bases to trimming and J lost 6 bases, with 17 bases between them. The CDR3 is CASSFAGDRGNEQFF. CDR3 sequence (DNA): TGTGCCAGCTCATTCGCGGGAGACAGGGGCAATGAGCAGTTCTTC. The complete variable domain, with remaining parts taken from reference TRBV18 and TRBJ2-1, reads NAGVMQNPRHLVRRRGQEARLRCSPMKGHSHVYWYRQLPEEGLKFMVYLQKENIIDESGMPKERFSAEFPKEGPSILRIQQVVRGDSAAYFCASSFAGDRGNEQFFGPGTRLTVL.

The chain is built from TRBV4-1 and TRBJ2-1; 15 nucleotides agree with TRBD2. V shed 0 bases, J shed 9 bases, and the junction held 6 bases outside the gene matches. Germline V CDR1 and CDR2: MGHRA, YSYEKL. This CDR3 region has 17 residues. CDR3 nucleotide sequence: TGCGCCAGCAGCCAAGAGGGACTAGCGGGAGGCCGGGGTGAGCAGTTCTTC. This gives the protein CASSQEGLAGGRGEQFF.

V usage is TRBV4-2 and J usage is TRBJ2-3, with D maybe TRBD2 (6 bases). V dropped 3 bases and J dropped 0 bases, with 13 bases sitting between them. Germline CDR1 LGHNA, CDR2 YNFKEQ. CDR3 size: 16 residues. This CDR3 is CASSQTGELSTDTQYF. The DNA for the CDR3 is TGTGCCAGCAGCCAGACGGGGGAGCTTAGCACAGATACGCAGTATTTT.

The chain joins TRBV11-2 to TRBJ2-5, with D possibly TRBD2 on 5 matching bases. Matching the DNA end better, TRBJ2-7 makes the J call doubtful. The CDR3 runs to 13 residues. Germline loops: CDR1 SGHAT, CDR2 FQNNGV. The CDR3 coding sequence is TGTGCCAGCAGCTTAGTATCCGGGGACGAGCAGTACTTC. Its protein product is CASSLVSGDEQYF.

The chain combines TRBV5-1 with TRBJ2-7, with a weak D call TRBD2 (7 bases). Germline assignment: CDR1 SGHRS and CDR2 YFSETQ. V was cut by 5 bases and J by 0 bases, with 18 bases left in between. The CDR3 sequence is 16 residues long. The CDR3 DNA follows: TGCGCCAGCAGAGGGGGATTAAGCGGGAACTCCTACGAGCAGTACTTC. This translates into CASRGGLSGNSYEQYF.

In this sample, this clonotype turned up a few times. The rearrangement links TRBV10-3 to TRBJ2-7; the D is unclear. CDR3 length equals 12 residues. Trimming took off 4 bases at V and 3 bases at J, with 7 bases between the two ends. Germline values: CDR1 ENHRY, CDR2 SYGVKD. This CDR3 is CAISALDYEQYF. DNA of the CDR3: TGTGCCATCAGTGCCCTCGACTACGAGCAGTACTTC.

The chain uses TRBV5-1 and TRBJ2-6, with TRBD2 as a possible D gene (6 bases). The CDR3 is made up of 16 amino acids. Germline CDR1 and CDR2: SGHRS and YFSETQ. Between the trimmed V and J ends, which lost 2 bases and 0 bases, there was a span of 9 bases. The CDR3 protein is CASSFGGNSGANVLTF. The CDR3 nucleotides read TGCGCCAGCAGCTTTGGGGGGAACTCTGGGGCCAACGTCCTGACTTTC.

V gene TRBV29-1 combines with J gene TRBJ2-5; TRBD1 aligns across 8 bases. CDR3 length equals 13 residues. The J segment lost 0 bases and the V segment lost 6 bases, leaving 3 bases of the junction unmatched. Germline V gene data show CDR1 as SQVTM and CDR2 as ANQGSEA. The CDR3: CSVGQGNQETQYF. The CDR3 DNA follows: TGCAGCGTCGGACAGGGAAACCAAGAGACCCAGTACTTC.

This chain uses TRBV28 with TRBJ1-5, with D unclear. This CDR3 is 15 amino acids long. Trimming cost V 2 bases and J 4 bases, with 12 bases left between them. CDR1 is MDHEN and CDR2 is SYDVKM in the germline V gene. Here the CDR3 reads CASSLTEVLNQPQHF. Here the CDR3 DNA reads TGTGCCAGCAGTTTAACTGAGGTTTTGAATCAGCCCCAGCATTTT.